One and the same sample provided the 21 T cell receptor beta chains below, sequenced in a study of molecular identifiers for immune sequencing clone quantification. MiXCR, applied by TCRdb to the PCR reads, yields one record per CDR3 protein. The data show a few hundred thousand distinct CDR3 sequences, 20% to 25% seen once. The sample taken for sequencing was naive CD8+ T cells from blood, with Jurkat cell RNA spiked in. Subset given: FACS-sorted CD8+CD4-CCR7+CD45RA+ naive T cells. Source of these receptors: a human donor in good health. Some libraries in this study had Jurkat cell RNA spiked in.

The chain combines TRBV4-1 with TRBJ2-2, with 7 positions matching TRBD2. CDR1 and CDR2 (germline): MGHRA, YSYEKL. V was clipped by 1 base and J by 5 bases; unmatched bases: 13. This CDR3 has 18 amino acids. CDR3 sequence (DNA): TGCGCCAGCAGCCAAGTGGCAACCTTCCCAGCGGGAACCGGGGAGCTGTTTTTT. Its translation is CASSQVATFPAGTGELFF.

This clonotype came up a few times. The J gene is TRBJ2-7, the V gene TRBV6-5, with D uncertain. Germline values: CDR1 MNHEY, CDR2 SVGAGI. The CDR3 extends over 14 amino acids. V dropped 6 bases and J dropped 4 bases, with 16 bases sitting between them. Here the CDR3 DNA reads TGTGCCAGCAGCTTACTCGAGACACGATACGAGCAGTACTTC. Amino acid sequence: CASSLLETRYEQYF.

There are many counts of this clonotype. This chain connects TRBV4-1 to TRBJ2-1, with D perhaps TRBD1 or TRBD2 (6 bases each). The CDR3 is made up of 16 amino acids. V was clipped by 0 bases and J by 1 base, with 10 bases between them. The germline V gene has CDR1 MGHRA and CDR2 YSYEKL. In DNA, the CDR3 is TGCGCCAGCAGCCAAGAAGGGGGGTTTTCCTACAATGAGCAGTTCTTC. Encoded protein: CASSQEGGFSYNEQFF.

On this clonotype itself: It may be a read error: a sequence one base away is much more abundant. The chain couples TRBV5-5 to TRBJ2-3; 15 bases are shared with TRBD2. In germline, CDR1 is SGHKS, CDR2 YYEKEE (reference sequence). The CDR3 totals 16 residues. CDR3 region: CASSWTSGRATDTQCF. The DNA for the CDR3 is TGTGCCAGCAGCTGGACTAGCGGGAGGGCGACAGATACGCAGTGTTTT. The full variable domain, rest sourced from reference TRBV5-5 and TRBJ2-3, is DAGVTQSPTHLIKTRGQQVTLRCSPISGHKSVSWYQQVLGQGPQFIFQYYEKEERGRGNFPDRFSARQFPNYSSELNVNALLLGDSALYLCASSWTSGRATDTQCFGPGTRLTVL.

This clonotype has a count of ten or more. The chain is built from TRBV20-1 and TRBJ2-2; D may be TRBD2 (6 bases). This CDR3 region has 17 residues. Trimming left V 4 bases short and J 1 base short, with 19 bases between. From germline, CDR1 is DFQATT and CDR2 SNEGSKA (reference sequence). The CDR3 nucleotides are TGCAGTGCTAAGGACTATCATAATCTGGAGAACACCGGGGAGCTGTTTTTT. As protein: CSAKDYHNLENTGELFF.

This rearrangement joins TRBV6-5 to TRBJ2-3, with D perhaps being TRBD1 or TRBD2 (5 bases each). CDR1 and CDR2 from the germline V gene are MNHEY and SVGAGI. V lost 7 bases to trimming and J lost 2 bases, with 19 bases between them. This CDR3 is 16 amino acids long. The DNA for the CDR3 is TGTGCCAGCAACTCCGGAGGACACCTCTCCACAGATACGCAGTATTTT. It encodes CASNSGGHLSTDTQYF.

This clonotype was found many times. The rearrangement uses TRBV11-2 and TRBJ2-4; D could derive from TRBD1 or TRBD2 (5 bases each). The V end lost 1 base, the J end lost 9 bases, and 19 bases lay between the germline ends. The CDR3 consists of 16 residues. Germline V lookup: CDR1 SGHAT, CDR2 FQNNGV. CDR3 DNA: TGTGCCAGCAGCTTAGGTCAGGGTATGGGAGTGGGCATTCAGTACTTC. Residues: CASSLGQGMGVGIQYF.

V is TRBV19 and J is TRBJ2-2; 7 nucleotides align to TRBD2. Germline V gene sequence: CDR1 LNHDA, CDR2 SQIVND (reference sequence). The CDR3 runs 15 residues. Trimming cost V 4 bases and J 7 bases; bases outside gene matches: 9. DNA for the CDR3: TGTGCCAGTAGTACCGGACTAGGAGTTATCGGGGAGCTGTTTTTT. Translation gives CASSTGLGVIGELFF. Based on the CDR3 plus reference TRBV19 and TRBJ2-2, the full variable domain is DGGITQSPKYLFRKEGQNVTLSCEQNLNHDAMYWYRQDPGQGLRLIYYSQIVNDFQKGDIAEGYSVSREKKESFPLTVTSAQKNPTAFYLCASSTGLGVIGELFFGEGSRLTVL.

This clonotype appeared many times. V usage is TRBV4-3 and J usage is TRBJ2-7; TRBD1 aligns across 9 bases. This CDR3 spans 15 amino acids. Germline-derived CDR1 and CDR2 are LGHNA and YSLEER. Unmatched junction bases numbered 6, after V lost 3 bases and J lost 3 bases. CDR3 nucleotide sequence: TGCGCCAGCAGCCAGGACCGACAGGGGGACTACGAGCAGTACTTC. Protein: CASSQDRQGDYEQYF.

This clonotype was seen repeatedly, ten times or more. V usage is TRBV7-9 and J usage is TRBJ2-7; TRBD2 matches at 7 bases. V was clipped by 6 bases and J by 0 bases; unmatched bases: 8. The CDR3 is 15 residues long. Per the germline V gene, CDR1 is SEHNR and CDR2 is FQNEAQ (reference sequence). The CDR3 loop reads CASSGSGESSYEQYF. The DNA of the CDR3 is TGTGCCAGCAGTGGCAGCGGGGAAAGCTCCTACGAGCAGTACTTC.

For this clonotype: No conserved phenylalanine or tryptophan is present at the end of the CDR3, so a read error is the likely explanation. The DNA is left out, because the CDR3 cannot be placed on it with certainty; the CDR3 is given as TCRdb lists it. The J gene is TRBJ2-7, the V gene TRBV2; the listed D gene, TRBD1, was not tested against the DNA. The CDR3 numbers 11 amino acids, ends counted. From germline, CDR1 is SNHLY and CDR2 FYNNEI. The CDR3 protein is CASSPMGASSL.

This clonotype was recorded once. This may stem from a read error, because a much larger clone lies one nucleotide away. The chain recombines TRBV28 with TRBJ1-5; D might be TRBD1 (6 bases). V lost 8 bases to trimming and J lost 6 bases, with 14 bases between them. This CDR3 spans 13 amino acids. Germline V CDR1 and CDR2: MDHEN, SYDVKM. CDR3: CASGNRVAQPQHF. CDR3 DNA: TGTGCCAGCGGGAACAGGGTAGCTCAGCCCCAGCATTTT. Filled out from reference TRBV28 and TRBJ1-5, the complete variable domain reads DVKVTQSSRYLVKRTGEKVFLECVQDMDHENMFWYRQDPGLGLRLIYFSYDVKMKEKGDIPEGYSVSREKKERFSLILESASTNQTSMYLCASGNRVAQPQHFGDGTRLSIL.

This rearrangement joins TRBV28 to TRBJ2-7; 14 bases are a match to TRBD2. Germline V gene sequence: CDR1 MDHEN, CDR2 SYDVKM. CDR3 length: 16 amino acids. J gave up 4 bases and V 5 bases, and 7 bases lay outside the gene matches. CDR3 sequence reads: CASSGGTSGRWYEQYF. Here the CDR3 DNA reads TGTGCCAGCAGTGGCGGGACTAGCGGGAGATGGTACGAGCAGTACTTC.

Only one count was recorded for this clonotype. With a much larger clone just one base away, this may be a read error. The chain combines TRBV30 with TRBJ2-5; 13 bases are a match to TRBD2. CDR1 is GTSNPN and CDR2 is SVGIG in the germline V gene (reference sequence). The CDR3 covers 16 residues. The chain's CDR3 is CAWSLTSGGALESQYF. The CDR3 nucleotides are TGTGCCTGGAGTCTAACTAGCGGGGGGGCCCTAGAGTCCCAGTACTTC.

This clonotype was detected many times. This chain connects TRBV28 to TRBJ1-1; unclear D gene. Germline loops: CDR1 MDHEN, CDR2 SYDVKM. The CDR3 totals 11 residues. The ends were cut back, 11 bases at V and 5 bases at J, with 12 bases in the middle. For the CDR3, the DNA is TGTGCCGCCCGTAGTATGACTGAAGCTTTCTTT. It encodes CAARSMTEAFF.

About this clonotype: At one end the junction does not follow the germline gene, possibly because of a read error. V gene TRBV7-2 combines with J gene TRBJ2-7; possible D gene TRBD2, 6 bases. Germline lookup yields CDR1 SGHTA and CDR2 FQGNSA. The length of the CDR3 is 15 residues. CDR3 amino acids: CAGSLGQRAPYEQYF. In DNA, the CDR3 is TGTGCCGGCAGCTTAGGGCAGCGGGCACCCTACGAGCAGTACTTC.

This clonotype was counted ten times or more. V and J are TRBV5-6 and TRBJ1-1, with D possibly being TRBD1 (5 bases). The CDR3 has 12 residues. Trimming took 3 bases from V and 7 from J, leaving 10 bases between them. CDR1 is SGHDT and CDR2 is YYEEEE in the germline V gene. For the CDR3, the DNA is TGTGCCAGCAGCTATGGGACCAATGAAGCTTTCTTT. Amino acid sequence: CASSYGTNEAFF.

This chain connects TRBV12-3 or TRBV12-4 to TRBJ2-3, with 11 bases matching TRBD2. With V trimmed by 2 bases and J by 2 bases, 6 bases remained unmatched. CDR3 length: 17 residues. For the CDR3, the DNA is TGTGCCAGCAGTTTAACGGCTAGCGGGAGGACCACAGATACGCAGTATTTT. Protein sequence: CASSLTASGRTTDTQYF.

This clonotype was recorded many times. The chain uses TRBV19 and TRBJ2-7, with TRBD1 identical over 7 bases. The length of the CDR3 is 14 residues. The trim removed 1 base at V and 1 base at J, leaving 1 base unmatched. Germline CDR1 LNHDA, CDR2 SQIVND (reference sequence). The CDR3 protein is CASSIARGSYEQYF. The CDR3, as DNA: TGTGCCAGTAGTATAGCCAGGGGGTCCTACGAGCAGTACTTC.

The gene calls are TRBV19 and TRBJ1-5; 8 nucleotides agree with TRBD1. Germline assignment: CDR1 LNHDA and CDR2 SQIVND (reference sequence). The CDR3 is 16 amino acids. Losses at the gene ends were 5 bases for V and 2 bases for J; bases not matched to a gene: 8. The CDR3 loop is CASSDSDRGRNQPQHF. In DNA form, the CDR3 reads TGTGCCAGTAGTGACTCTGACAGGGGCCGCAATCAGCCCCAGCATTTT.

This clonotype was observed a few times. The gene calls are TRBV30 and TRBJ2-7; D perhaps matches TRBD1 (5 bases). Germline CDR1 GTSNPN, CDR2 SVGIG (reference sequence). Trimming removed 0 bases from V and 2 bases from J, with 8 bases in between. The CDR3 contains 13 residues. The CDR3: CAWSVSRAYEQYF. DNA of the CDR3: TGTGCCTGGAGTGTTAGCAGGGCCTACGAGCAGTACTTC.